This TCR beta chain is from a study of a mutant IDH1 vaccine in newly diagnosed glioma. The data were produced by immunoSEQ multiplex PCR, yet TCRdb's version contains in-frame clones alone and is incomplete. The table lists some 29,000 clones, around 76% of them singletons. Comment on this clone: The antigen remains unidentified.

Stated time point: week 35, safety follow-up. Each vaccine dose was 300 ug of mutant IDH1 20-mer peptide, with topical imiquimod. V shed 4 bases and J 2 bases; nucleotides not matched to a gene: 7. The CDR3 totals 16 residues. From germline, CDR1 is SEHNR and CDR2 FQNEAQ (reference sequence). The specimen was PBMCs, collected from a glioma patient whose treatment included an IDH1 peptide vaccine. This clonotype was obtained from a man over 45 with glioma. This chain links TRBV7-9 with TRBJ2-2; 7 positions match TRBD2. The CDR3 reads CASSSTGGTNTGELFF. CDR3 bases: TGTGCCAGCAGCTCGACCGGGGGGACCAACACCGGGGAGCTGTTTTTT.